Below, 3 T cell receptor beta chains from the same sample are listed, as sequenced in a study of T cell responses to AZD1222 COVID-19 vaccine. Produced via immunoSEQ multiplex PCR; TCRdb's table is partial and in-frame only. This table holds 150,000 or so clones, roughly 92% found once. Source: peripheral blood, taken on day 0 of AZD1222 vaccination. The receptors were sampled from an adult in good health.

The table lists this clone with a count of one. This sequence joins TRBV7-6 and TRBJ1-5; tentatively, D is TRBD1 (5 bases). The CDR3 contains 15 residues. Germline loops: CDR1 SGHVS, CDR2 FNYEAQ. Trimming shortened V by 3 bases and J by 7 bases, and 16 bases separated the two germline ends. The CDR3 sequence: CASSLDTGTEQPQHF. The CDR3 region has the DNA TGTGCCAGCAGCTTGGATACCGGGACTGAGCAGCCCCAGCATTTT.

The CDR3 protein is CASSDRGNTGELFF. Here the CDR3 DNA reads TGCGCCAGCAGTGACAGGGGGAACACCGGGGAGCTGTTTTTT. V and J are TRBV10-1 and TRBJ2-2; maybe TRBD1 (6 bases). V shed 3 bases and J shed 1 base, with 6 bases lying between them. Germline-derived CDR1 and CDR2 are WNHNN and SYGVQD (reference sequence). The CDR3 covers 14 residues.

The chain carries TRBV7-8 and TRBJ2-3; the D is unclear. This CDR3 spans 12 amino acids. Trimming removed 1 base from V and 7 bases from J, with 6 bases in between. Germline V gives CDR1 SGHVS, CDR2 FQNEAQ. Here the CDR3 reads CASSLDAHTQYF. As DNA, the CDR3 is TGTGCCAGCAGCTTAGACGCCCATACGCAGTATTTT.